This entry lists 7 T cell receptor beta chains sequenced from one sample in a study of identical twins. From the 5' RACE reads, TCRdb called clonotypes with MiXCR, one entry per CDR3 protein. The profile shows roughly 540,000 distinct CDR3 sequences, 20% to 25% of them singletons. This sample was also put to use in a study of T cells expressing NK-cell markers.

Input material: CD4+ T cells sorted from blood. These receptors originate from a woman between 18 and 29 years old in good health.

This clonotype was observed a handful of times. The rearrangement links TRBV9 to TRBJ1-1; 7 positions agree with TRBD1. In germline, CDR1 is SGDLS, CDR2 YYNGEE. V shed 2 bases, J shed 5 bases, and the junction held 6 bases outside the gene matches. The length of the CDR3 is 14 residues. In nucleotides, the CDR3 is TGTGCCAGCAGCGTTACAGGGGCTCCGACTGAAGCTTTCTTT. Protein sequence: CASSVTGAPTEAFF.

Many counts were recorded for this clonotype. The J gene is TRBJ2-2, the V gene TRBV5-4; TRBD2 is a possible D gene (7 bases). The CDR3 is 15 amino acids. The germline V and J ends were trimmed by 10 bases and 0 bases, with 16 bases remaining between them. CDR1 and CDR2 (germline): SGHNT, YYREEE (reference sequence). The DNA for the CDR3 is TGTGCCCTCGGGGGGCGGGGATCGAACACCGGGGAGCTGTTTTTT. This gives the protein CALGGRGSNTGELFF.

This rearrangement joins TRBV27 to TRBJ2-7; 7 bases match TRBD2. V was pared by 1 base and J by 5 bases, with 14 bases of the junction left unmatched. Germline V gives CDR1 MNHEY, CDR2 SMNVEV (reference sequence). CDR3 length: 17 residues. This CDR3 is CASSLLPSGREFHEQYF. The CDR3 coding sequence is TGTGCCAGCAGTTTATTGCCTAGCGGCCGGGAGTTCCACGAGCAGTACTTC.

The chain couples TRBV20-1 to TRBJ2-3, with a weak D call TRBD2 (7 bases). The V gene's germline CDR1 is DFQATT and CDR2 SNEGSKA (reference sequence). V dropped 1 base and J dropped 3 bases, with 14 bases sitting between them. The CDR3 length is 15 residues. The CDR3 spells CSARGPGGHTDTQYF. The CDR3 region has the DNA TGCAGTGCTAGAGGTCCGGGGGGCCATACAGATACGCAGTATTTT.

V and J are TRBV12-3 or TRBV12-4 and TRBJ2-3, with TRBD1 matching 8 bases. CDR3 size: 14 residues. The junction had 9 bases not matched to a gene; V was cut back by 7 bases and J by 6 bases. The CDR3 DNA is TGTGCCAGCAACAGGGCCAGGGGGCCGGATACGCAGTATTTT. The encoded protein is CASNRARGPDTQYF.

In nucleotides, the CDR3 is TGCAGTGCTTTGTCACTAGCGGGATCATACAATGAGCAGTTCTTC. It codes for CSALSLAGSYNEQFF. This chain uses TRBV20-1 with TRBJ2-1, with 10 bases identical to TRBD2. The trim removed 5 bases at V and 4 bases at J, leaving 8 bases unmatched. This CDR3 is built from 15 residues. Germline values: CDR1 DFQATT, CDR2 SNEGSKA (reference sequence).

V usage is TRBV6-2 or TRBV6-3 and J usage is TRBJ2-1; D is ambiguous. The CDR3 is 12 amino acids. V was clipped by 2 bases and J by 7 bases, with 6 bases between them. CDR1 MNHEY and CDR2 SVGEGT come from the germline V gene. The CDR3 is CASSYVENEQFF. In nucleotides, the CDR3 is TGTGCCAGCAGTTACGTGGAGAATGAGCAGTTCTTC.